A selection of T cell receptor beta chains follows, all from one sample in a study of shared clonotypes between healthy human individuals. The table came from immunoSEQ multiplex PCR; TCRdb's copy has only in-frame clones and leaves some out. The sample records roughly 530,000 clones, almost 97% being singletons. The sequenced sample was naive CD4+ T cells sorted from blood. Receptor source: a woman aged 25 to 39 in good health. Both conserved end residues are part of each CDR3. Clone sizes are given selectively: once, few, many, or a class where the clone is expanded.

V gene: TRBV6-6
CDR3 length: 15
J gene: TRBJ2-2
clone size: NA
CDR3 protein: CASSYKTGFTGELFF

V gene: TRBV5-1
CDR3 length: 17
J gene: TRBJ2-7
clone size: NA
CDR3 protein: CASSVYLTSGSWHEQYF

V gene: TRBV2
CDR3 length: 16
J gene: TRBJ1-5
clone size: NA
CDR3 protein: CASSRGASYSNQPQHF

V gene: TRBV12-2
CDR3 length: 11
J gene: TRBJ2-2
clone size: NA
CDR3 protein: CASRYKGELFF

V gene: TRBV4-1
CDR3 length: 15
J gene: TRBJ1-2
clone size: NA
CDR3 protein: CASSQDFATSYGYTF

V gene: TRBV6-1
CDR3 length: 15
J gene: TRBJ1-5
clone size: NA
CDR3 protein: CASSELGQLNQPQHF

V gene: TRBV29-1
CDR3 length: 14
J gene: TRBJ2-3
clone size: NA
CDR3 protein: CSVSVRGSTDTQYF

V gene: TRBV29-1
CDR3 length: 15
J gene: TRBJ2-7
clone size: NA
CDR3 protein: CSVGGLGGRSGEQYF

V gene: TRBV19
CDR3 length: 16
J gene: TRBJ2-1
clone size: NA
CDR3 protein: CASSIGGSRSYNEQFF

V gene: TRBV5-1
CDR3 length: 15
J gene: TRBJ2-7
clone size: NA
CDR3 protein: CASSLNSGRAYEQYF

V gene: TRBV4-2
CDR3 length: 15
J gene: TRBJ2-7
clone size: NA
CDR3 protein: CASSQAGTGGYEQYF

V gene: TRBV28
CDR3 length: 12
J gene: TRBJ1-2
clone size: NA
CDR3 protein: CASSLVQGGYTF

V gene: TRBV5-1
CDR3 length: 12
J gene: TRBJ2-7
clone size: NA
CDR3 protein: CASSLSGDEQYF

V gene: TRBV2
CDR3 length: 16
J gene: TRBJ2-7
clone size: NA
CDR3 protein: CASSSERAAEGYEQYF

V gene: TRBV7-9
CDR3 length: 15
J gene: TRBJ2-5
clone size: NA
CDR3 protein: CASSSWGRAGETQYF

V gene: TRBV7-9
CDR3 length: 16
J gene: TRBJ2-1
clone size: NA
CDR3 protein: CASTQTRGGAGNEQFF

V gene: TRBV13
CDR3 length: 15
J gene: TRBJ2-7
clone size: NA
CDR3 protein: CASSFESGKPYEQYF

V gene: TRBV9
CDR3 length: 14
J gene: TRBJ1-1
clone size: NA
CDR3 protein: CASSPNRLSTEAFF

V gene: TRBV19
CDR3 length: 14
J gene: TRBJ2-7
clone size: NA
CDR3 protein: CASSADRVSYEQYF

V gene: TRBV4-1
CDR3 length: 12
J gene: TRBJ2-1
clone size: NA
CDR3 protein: CASSQETGASFF

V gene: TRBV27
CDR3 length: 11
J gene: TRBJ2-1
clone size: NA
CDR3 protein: CASSKRNEQFF

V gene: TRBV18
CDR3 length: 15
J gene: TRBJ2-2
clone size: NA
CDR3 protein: CASSPRTGSAGELFF

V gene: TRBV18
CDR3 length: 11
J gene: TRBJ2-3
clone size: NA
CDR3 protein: CASSRGDTQYF

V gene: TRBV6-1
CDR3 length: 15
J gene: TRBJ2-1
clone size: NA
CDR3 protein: CASSAGLAGAAEQFF

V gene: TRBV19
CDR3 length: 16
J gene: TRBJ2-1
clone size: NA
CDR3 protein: CASSVLGGSSYNEQFF

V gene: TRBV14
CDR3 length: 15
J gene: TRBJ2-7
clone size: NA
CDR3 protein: CASSNRSSRNYEQYF

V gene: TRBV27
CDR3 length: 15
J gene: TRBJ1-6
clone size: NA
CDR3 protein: CASSPSRGWNSPLHF

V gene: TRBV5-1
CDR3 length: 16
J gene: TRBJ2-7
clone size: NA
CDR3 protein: CASSLGSTRQIYEQYF

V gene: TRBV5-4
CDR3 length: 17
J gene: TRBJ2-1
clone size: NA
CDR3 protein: CASSLISGRSSYNEQFF

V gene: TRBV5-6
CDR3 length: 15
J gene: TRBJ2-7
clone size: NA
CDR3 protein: CASSSGTGLFYEQYF

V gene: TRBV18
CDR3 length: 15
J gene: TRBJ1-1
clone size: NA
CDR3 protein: CASSPPGGGNTEAFF

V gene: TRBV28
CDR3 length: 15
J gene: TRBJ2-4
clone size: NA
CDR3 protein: CASERTSGRTYIQYF

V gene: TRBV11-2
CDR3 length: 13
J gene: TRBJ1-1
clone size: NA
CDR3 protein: CASSVVWGSEAFF

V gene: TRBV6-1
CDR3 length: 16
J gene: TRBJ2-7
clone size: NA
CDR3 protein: CASSETGGLANHEQYF

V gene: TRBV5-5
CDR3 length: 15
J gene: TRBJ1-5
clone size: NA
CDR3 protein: CASSLAGTGGQPQHF

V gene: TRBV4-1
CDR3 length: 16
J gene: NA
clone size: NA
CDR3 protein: CASSQVRGQGIYEQYF

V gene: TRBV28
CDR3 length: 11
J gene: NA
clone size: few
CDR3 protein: CASSLGYEQYF

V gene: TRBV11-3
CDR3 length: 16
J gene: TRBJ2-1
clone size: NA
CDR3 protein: CASSLGAGGPRNEQFF

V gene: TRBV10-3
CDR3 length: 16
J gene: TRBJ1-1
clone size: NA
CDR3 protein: CAISEEAGGPSTEAFF

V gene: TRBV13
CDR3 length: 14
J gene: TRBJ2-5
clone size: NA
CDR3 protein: CASSLALSQETQYF

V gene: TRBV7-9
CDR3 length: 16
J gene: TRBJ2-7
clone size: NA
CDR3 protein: CASSLHLGQDSYEQYF